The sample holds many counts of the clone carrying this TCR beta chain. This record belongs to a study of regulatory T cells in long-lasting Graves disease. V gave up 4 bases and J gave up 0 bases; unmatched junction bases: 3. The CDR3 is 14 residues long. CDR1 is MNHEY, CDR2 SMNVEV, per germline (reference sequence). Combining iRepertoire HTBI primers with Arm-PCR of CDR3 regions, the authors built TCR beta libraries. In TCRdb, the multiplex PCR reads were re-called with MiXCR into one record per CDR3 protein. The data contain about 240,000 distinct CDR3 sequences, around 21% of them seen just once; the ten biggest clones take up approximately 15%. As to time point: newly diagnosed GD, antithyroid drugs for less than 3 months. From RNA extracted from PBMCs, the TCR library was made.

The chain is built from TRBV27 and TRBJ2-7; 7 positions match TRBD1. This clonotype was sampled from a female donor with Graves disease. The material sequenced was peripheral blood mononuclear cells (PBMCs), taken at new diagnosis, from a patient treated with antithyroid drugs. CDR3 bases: TGTGCCAGCAGTTCCGGGACAGCCTCCTACGAGCAGTACTTC. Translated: CASSSGTASYEQYF.